One sample yielded the 20 T cell receptor beta chains listed below, sequenced in a study of blood T cell repertoires in COVID-19. Clones were sequenced by immunoSEQ multiplex PCR, and TCRdb holds only the in-frame ones, with some missing. The sample records about 310,000 clones, around 87% being singletons. Material: peripheral blood. These receptors came from a woman in her 50s who had recovered from COVID-19.

This chain uses TRBV4-3 with TRBJ1-4, with 8 bases matching TRBD1. The germline CDR1 and CDR2 sequences are LGHNA and YSLEER. CDR3 length: 15 amino acids. V gave up 4 bases and J gave up 9 bases; unmatched junction bases: 10. CDR3 amino acids: CASSPETGEGKKLFF. The CDR3 DNA sequence: TGCGCCAGCAGCCCTGAGACAGGGGAAGGGAAAAAACTGTTTTTT.

The chain employs TRBV6-5 and TRBJ2-7; 10 bases match TRBD1. The V and J ends lost 5 bases and 5 bases, in that order; junction bases with no gene match: 6. Germline loops: CDR1 MNHEY, CDR2 SVGAGI. The CDR3 sequence is 14 residues long. The CDR3 coding sequence is TGTGCCAGCAGTCGACAGGGGGCTCTCAACGAGCAGTACTTC. This codes for CASSRQGALNEQYF.

V and J are TRBV30 and TRBJ1-5, with 7 positions matching TRBD1. Germline assignment: CDR1 GTSNPN and CDR2 SVGIG (reference sequence). V was clipped by 1 base and J by 7 bases; unmatched bases: 10. The CDR3 has 15 residues. CDR3 nucleotide sequence: TGTGCCTGGAGTGGAATTAACGGACAGGCACAGCCCCAGCATTTT. Protein sequence: CAWSGINGQAQPQHF.

The chain recombines TRBV11-1 with TRBJ1-1; no clear D. Trimming shortened V by 4 bases and J by 3 bases, and 15 bases separated the two germline ends. CDR3 length equals 15 residues. The germline gives CDR1 SGHAT, CDR2 FQDESV (reference sequence). CDR3 nucleotides: TGTGCCAGCAGCTCCCCGACACGGATATACACTGAAGCTTTCTTT. Translating it yields CASSSPTRIYTEAFF.

This chain uses TRBV11-2 with TRBJ2-3; 10 nucleotides align to TRBD2. V trimming: 5 bases; J trimming: 4 bases; junction bases outside the gene matches: 12. Germline loops: CDR1 SGHAT, CDR2 FQNNGV. CDR3 length: 17 amino acids. In DNA form, the CDR3 reads TGTGCCAGCAGCGCTTTCCGGCTAGCGGGAGTTTCAGATACGCAGTATTTT. Translating it yields CASSAFRLAGVSDTQYF. Using reference TRBV11-2 and TRBJ2-3 for the parts outside the CDR3, the full variable domain is EAGVAQSPRYKIIEKRQSVAFWCNPISGHATLYWYQQILGQGPKLLIQFQNNGVVDDSQLPKDRFSAERLKGVDSTLKIQPAKLEDSAVYLCASSAFRLAGVSDTQYFGPGTRLTVL.

This chain links TRBV28 with TRBJ2-2; 9 nucleotides align to TRBD1. The CDR3 is made up of 15 amino acids. The V gene end was trimmed by 3 bases and the J gene end by 6 bases; junction bases not matched to a gene: 5. Germline lookup yields CDR1 MDHEN and CDR2 SYDVKM. The DNA of the CDR3 is TGTGCCAGCAGTTTGACAGGGGGGATCTCCGGGGAGCTGTTTTTT. It yields the protein CASSLTGGISGELFF.

The chain recombines TRBV7-2 with TRBJ2-5; 9 positions agree with TRBD2. Trimming removed 4 bases from V and 9 bases from J; junction bases left unmatched: 15. This CDR3 is 16 amino acids long. Germline CDR1 and CDR2: SGHTA and FQGNSA. The CDR3 DNA reads as TGTGCCAGCAGCTCCCAGGGAAGCGGGGGGCGACAGTCCCAGTACTTC. Protein sequence: CASSSQGSGGRQSQYF. Supplemented by reference TRBV7-2 and TRBJ2-5, the full variable domain reads GAGVSQSPSNKVTEKGKDVELRCDPISGHTALYWYRQSLGQGLEFLIYFQGNSAPDKSGLPSDRFSAERTGGSVSTLTIQRTQQEDSAVYLCASSSQGSGGRQSQYFGPGTRLLVL.

The chain combines TRBV28 with TRBJ2-1, with a weak D call TRBD2 (7 bases). This CDR3 spans 15 amino acids. V was shortened by 6 bases and J by 8 bases, with 20 bases between the two germline ends. Per the germline V gene, CDR1 is MDHEN and CDR2 is SYDVKM. As DNA, the CDR3 is TGTGCCAGCAGCACTTCGGGGGGCGGTTGGGATGAGCAGTTCTTC. Amino acid sequence: CASSTSGGGWDEQFF.

This chain connects TRBV4-1 to TRBJ2-4, with TRBD2 matching over 10 bases. Germline V gene sequence: CDR1 MGHRA, CDR2 YSYEKL. The CDR3 totals 18 residues. The V segment lost 0 bases and the J segment 8 bases; nucleotides outside the gene matches: 13. CDR3 nucleotides: TGCGCCAGCAGCCAAGATAGTCTAGCGGGGGCCGGGGGGTACATTCAGTACTTC. Translated, it gives CASSQDSLAGAGGYIQYF.

The V and J genes are TRBV29-1 and TRBJ2-7, with a tentative D call TRBD2 (6 bases). The ends were cut back, 4 bases at V and 1 base at J, with 14 bases in the middle. CDR1 is SQVTM, CDR2 ANQGSEA, per germline. The CDR3 has 14 residues. The CDR3 region has the DNA TGCAGCGTTGCGGGGGTACTATCTTCCTACGAGCAGTACTTC. This gives the protein CSVAGVLSSYEQYF.

The chain couples TRBV5-1 to TRBJ2-2, with D possibly being TRBD2 (6 bases). Germline CDR1 and CDR2: SGHRS and YFSETQ. CDR3 length: 13 amino acids. Deletions cut 4 bases from V and 7 bases from J, with 11 bases between. In nucleotides, the CDR3 is TGCGCCAGCAGCCTTGGGAGGATCGGGGAGCTGTTTTTT. It is translated as CASSLGRIGELFF. Supplemented by reference TRBV5-1 and TRBJ2-2, the full variable domain reads KAGVTQTPRYLIKTRGQQVTLSCSPISGHRSVSWYQQTPGQGLQFLFEYFSETQRNKGNFPGRFSGRQFSNSRSEMNVSTLELGDSALYLCASSLGRIGELFFGEGSRLTVL.

CDR3 sequence (DNA): TGTGCCATCAGTGAGTCGAAGGGGGCTACAGCACCCCTCCACTTT. Translating it yields CAISESKGATAPLHF. The chain combines TRBV10-3 with TRBJ1-6, with 7 bases lining up with TRBD1. The CDR3 is made up of 15 amino acids. Germline-derived CDR1 and CDR2 are ENHRY and SYGVKD. Germline trimming cut 0 bases from V and 11 bases from J; bases unmatched to any gene: 7.

This clone appeared a few times. The gene calls are TRBV25-1 and TRBJ1-2; D unclear. Germline assignment: CDR1 MGHDK and CDR2 SYGVNS. V shed 9 bases and J shed 4 bases, with 15 bases lying between them. The CDR3 totals 13 residues. The CDR3 DNA follows: TGTGCCAGTAAGGCCCAGAGGAGCTATGGCTACACCTTC. Residues: CASKAQRSYGYTF.

This clone has only one observation. The chain has TRBV6-6 and TRBJ1-3; D is uncertain. The V end was cut by 5 bases, the J end by 0 bases, with 8 bases between. Germline loops: CDR1 MNHNY, CDR2 SVGAGI (reference sequence). The CDR3 contains 14 residues. The CDR3 nucleotides are TGTGCCAGCAGTACCGGTACCTCTGGAAACACCATATATTTT. This gives the protein CASSTGTSGNTIYF.

The genes are TRBV10-3 and TRBJ1-1; possibly TRBD1 for D (5 bases). V lost 4 bases, J lost 4 bases, and 13 bases lay in between. Germline V gives CDR1 ENHRY, CDR2 SYGVKD. The CDR3 has 14 residues. The CDR3 nucleotides are TGTGCCATCAGTGTACAGGTCTTGGGCACTGAAGCTTTCTTT. Its protein is CAISVQVLGTEAFF.

V and J are TRBV11-2 and TRBJ1-5; 7 bases match TRBD1. Trimming took 5 bases from V and 4 from J; bases not matched to a gene: 8. The CDR3 contains 15 residues. Germline V CDR1 and CDR2: SGHAT, FQNNGV. In nucleotides, the CDR3 is TGTGCCAGCAGCCCGAACAGGGGACCGAATCAGCCCCAGCATTTT. Amino acid sequence: CASSPNRGPNQPQHF.

The V call is TRBV9, the J call TRBJ1-3; D not resolved. V was trimmed by 1 base and J by 0 bases, leaving 14 bases between them. Germline CDR1 SGDLS, CDR2 YYNGEE. The CDR3 consists of 17 residues. CDR3 nucleotide sequence: TGTGCCAGCAGCGTACAGCCAGGCTCGAGCTCTGGAAACACCATATATTTT. Translated: CASSVQPGSSSGNTIYF.

The genes are TRBV7-2 and TRBJ2-3, with a weak D call TRBD1 (6 bases). Trimming took 2 bases from V and 6 from J, leaving 12 bases between them. Looked up from germline, CDR1 is SGHTA and CDR2 is FQGNSA. The CDR3 is made up of 14 amino acids. In DNA, the CDR3 is TGTGCCAGCAGCTTAATTGCAGGGGTTGATACGCAGTATTTT. Translated: CASSLIAGVDTQYF.

V usage is TRBV4-1 and J usage is TRBJ1-4, with 7 positions matching TRBD1. V trimming: 6 bases; J trimming: 8 bases; junction bases outside the gene matches: 12. The CDR3 is 15 amino acids. CDR1 is MGHRA and CDR2 is YSYEKL in the germline V gene. The CDR3 nucleotides read TGCGCCAGCAGTCCGGCCGGGACAGAAGGGGAAAAACTGTTTTTT. This encodes CASSPAGTEGEKLFF.

The chain recombines TRBV5-6 with TRBJ2-7; D gene ambiguous. The V gene lost 2 bases and the J gene lost 6 bases, with 12 bases spanning the gap. CDR1 and CDR2 (germline): SGHDT, YYEEEE. There are 13 residues in the CDR3. The DNA for the CDR3 is TGTGCCAGCAGCTTTGAGCGTGTTGGCGAGCAGTACTTC. It is translated as CASSFERVGEQYF.